The clone carrying this TCR beta chain was counted ten times or more. Its target is not known. Trimming took off 4 bases at V and 3 bases at J, with 29 bases between the two ends. CDR3 length: 19 residues. Looked up from germline, CDR1 is SGHRS and CDR2 is YFSETQ. This record comes from a study of human T cells and chemical hapten exposure. Overall study findings and caveats: In comparison with controls, expanded TCRs gave rise to a significantly larger number of large CDR3 similarity clusters.

From the RACE reads, TCRdb called clonotypes with MiXCR, one entry per CDR3 protein. Of some 90,000 distinct CDR3 sequences in the sample, 8.5% are singletons; the top ten hold approximately 2.4%. Stated time point: pre-sensitization, week 0. Treatment reported: therapeutic diphenylcyclopropenone sensitization with weekly scalp DPC. The sequence derives from a man in his forties or fifties with alopecia areata. Some clones in this sample may be carry-over from other donors' samples. The material sequenced was whole blood, taken in connection with sensitization to the hapten diphenylcyclopropenone (DPC). The V gene is TRBV5-1, the J gene TRBJ2-7; D is possibly TRBD1 (7 bases). The CDR3 spells CASSPSYWGDREWIYEQYV. The CDR3 DNA is TGCGCCAGCAGCCCCTCCTATTGGGGGGACAGAGAATGGATCTACGAGCAGTACGTC.